These 6 T cell receptor beta chains came from one sample sequenced in a study of regulatory T cells in long-lasting Graves disease. Time point given: newly diagnosed GD, antithyroid drugs for less than 3 months. Construction of the TCR library relied on RNA isolated from PBMCs. Construction of TCR beta libraries relied on iRepertoire HTBI primers and on Arm-PCR targeting CDR3 regions. TCRdb itself ran the multiplex PCR reads through MiXCR, one entry per CDR3 protein. The sample records approximately 400,000 distinct CDR3 sequences, about 11% being singletons. These records were also assigned to another study, of T cells in Graves' hyperthyroidism and ophthalmopathy.

Sequencing was performed on peripheral blood mononuclear cells (PBMCs), taken at new diagnosis, from a patient treated with antithyroid drugs. The receptors were gathered from a young woman with Graves disease.

The genes are TRBV4-1 and TRBJ2-1, with D possibly TRBD1 on 6 matching bases. The germline V gene encodes CDR1 MGHRA and CDR2 YSYEKL. The CDR3 is 15 amino acids. V was cut by 1 base and J by 3 bases, with 10 bases left in between. This CDR3 reads CASSQGDIRYNEQFF. In DNA form, the CDR3 reads TGCGCCAGCAGCCAAGGGGACATACGCTACAATGAGCAGTTCTTC.

This clonotype was observed a handful of times. The genes are TRBV7-8 and TRBJ2-5, with a tentative D call TRBD1 (6 bases). This CDR3 region has 15 residues. V was clipped by 1 base and J by 5 bases, with 14 bases between them. CDR1 is SGHVS, CDR2 FQNEAQ, per germline. The CDR3 DNA reads as TGTGCCAGCAGCTTAGTGGCAGGGGTCATCGAGACCCAGTACTTC. Amino acids: CASSLVAGVIETQYF.

This clonotype showed up many times. J is TRBJ1-2 and V is TRBV20-1; D remains unclear. Per germline, CDR1 DFQATT and CDR2 SNEGSKA (reference sequence). This CDR3 has 10 amino acids. The CDR3 nucleotides are TGCAGCCCCTCGGAGCATGGCTACACCTTC. Amino acid sequence: CSPSEHGYTF.

This clonotype was counted a few times. The chain combines TRBV28 with TRBJ2-3; 10 nucleotides agree with TRBD2. J was trimmed by 5 bases and V by 4 bases; bases with no gene match: 18. The CDR3 totals 19 residues. Per germline, CDR1 MDHEN and CDR2 SYDVKM. CDR3 nucleotides: TGTGCCAGCAGTTATCCGTTACGGAAGCGGGAGGGCCTAGGAGATACGCAGTATTTT. Its translation: CASSYPLRKREGLGDTQYF.

This clonotype has a count of ten or more. The V and J genes are TRBV29-1 and TRBJ2-7; D gene uncertain. In germline, CDR1 is SQVTM, CDR2 ANQGSEA. The CDR3 runs 12 residues. Trimming left V 3 bases short and J 6 bases short, with 12 bases between. The CDR3 region has the DNA TGCAGCGTTGAGAATAGGAACGGCGAGCAGTACTTC. It translates to CSVENRNGEQYF.

This clonotype was observed many times. This rearrangement joins TRBV6-5 to TRBJ1-2; D is ambiguous. With 4 bases removed from V and 3 bases from J, the gap between germline ends came to 15 bases. Germline loops: CDR1 MNHEY, CDR2 SVGAGI. The CDR3 contains 15 residues. The CDR3 here is CASSSMKVPDYGYTF. The CDR3 coding sequence is TGTGCCAGCAGTTCCATGAAAGTCCCGGACTATGGCTACACCTTC.